The 4 T cell receptor beta chains presented below share a single source sample, sequenced in a study of T cells after yellow fever vaccination. TCRdb called the 5' RACE reads again in MiXCR, with one record for every CDR3 protein. The data hold 450,000 to 650,000 distinct CDR3 sequences, with 13% observed a single time. The sample consisted of PBMCs, taken on the day of the yellow fever booster vaccination. Receptors were obtained from a man aged 30 to 39 who received the YFV17D yellow fever vaccine.

The sample holds a few counts of this clonotype. V usage is TRBV3-1 and J usage is TRBJ2-5; TRBD2 might be the D (5 bases). Germline CDR1 reads LGHDT; CDR2 reads YNNKEL (reference sequence). Trimming removed 3 bases from V and 7 bases from J, with 12 bases in between. This CDR3 region has 13 residues. CDR3 sequence reads: CASSQGAVRTQYF. The CDR3 DNA is TGTGCCAGCAGCCAGGGAGCGGTCAGGACCCAGTACTTC.

The chain is built from TRBV20-1 and TRBJ1-1; unclear D gene. There are 11 residues in the CDR3. V was trimmed by 1 base and J by 8 bases, leaving 8 bases between them. CDR1 DFQATT and CDR2 SNEGSKA come from the germline V gene (reference sequence). The CDR3 reads CSARGVGEAFF. DNA for the CDR3: TGCAGTGCTAGAGGAGTAGGGGAAGCTTTCTTT.

J is TRBJ2-1 and V is TRBV29-1; D might be TRBD1 (6 bases). The germline V and J ends were trimmed by 5 bases and 4 bases, with 12 bases remaining between them. The germline V gene has CDR1 SQVTM and CDR2 ANQGSEA. The CDR3 covers 13 residues. The CDR3 loop reads CSVLSTGYNEQFF. The CDR3 DNA is TGCAGCGTTTTGTCGACAGGTTACAATGAGCAGTTCTTC.

This clonotype was seen a few times. V and J are TRBV5-1 and TRBJ1-1, with D perhaps matching TRBD1 (5 bases). Germline CDR1 and CDR2: SGHRS and YFSETQ. Trimming took off 4 bases at V and 2 bases at J, with 12 bases between the two ends. CDR3 size: 14 residues. CDR3 in amino acids: CASSVDSKNTEAFF. The CDR3 bases are TGCGCCAGCAGCGTAGACAGTAAAAACACTGAAGCTTTCTTT.